This entry concerns a single TCR beta chain. The sample comes from a study of control samples from healthy donors and cancer patients. The method was immunoSEQ multiplex PCR; TCRdb's version includes in-frame clones alone and lacks a portion of them. Of some 250,000 clones listed, roughly four fifths are singletons. The CDR3 is 14 amino acids. Trimming cost V 6 bases and J 3 bases; bases outside gene matches: 5. Germline CDR1 and CDR2: MNHEY and SMNVEV (reference sequence). Sequencing was performed on PBMCs. This chain links TRBV27 with TRBJ2-7, with TRBD1 matching over 10 bases. The TCR was taken from a woman aged 55-70 years with lung cancer. The CDR3 nucleotides are TGTGCCAGCAGCCGACAGGGGGCCAACTACGAGCAGTACTTC. It is translated as CASSRQGANYEQYF.